This T cell receptor (beta chain) was observed in a study of blood T cells in healthy people across ages. In the study overall: Every two T cells gave about one barcoded beta molecule via template switching.

The authors ran a second PCR of about 7 to 12 cycles using a sample-barcoded 5' primer and a J-beta primer mix. TCRdb used MiXCR to reprocess the 5' RACE reads, holding one entry per CDR3 protein. Of 630,000 or so distinct CDR3 sequences in the sample, roughly 30% were seen once. Study results and limitations: Long-lived and aged donors differed, with more naive CD4+ cells and higher diversity in the long-lived.

The CDR3 totals 14 residues. Germline V lookup: CDR1 SGHDN, CDR2 FVKESK. Deletions cut 4 bases from V and 11 bases from J, with 20 bases between. This clonotype turned up a few times. Its target is unknown. A much larger clone lies one base from this, so it may be a read error. The sample was blood. This receptor was taken from an elderly woman in good health. The chain is built from TRBV14 and TRBJ2-5; D is uncertain. CDR3 in DNA: TGTGCCAGCAGCCCCGCCCTACTTGGGAATGAGCAGTACTTC. It translates to CASSPALLGNEQYF.